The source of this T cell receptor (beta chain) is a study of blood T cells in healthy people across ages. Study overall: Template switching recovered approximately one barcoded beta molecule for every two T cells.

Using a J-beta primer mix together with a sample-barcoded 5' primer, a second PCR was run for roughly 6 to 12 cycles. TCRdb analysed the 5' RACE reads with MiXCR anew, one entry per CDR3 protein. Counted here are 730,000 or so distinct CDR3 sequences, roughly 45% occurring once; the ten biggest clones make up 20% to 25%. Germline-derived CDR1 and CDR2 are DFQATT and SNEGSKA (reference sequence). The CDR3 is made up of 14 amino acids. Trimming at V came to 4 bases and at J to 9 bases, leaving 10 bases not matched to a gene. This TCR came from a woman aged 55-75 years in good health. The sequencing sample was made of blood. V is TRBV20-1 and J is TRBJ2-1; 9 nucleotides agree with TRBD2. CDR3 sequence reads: CSAISGSRVCEQFF. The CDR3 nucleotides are TGCAGTGCTATTAGCGGGAGCAGGGTCTGTGAGCAGTTCTTC.